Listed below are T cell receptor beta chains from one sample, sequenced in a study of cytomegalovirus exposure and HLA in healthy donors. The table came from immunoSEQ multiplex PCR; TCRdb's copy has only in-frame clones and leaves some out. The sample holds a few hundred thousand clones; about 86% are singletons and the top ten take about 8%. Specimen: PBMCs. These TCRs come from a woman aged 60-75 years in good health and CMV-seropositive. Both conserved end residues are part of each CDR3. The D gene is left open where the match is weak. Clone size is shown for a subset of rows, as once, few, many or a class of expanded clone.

CASRIGSGANVLTF | TGTGCCAGTAGGATCGGGTCTGGGGCCAACGTCCTGACTTTC | TRBJ2-6 | - | - | TRBV19
CASSLVQGAKYEQYF | TGCGCCAGCAGCTTGGTCCAGGGGGCGAAATACGAGCAGTACTTC | TRBJ2-7 | once | TRBD1 | TRBV5-1
CASSPRVRTYEQYF | TGTGCCAGCAGCCCCAGGGTAAGGACCTACGAGCAGTACTTC | TRBJ2-7 | once | - | TRBV7-2
CASSEQGNTEAFF | TGCGCCAGCAGTGAGCAGGGGAACACTGAAGCTTTCTTT | TRBJ1-1 | - | - | TRBV10-2
CASSLRVAYEQYF | TGTGCCAGCAGCCTCAGGGTCGCCTACGAGCAGTACTTC | TRBJ2-7 | - | - | TRBV5-6
CASSLAHGTGGKYGYTF | TGCGCCAGCAGCTTGGCCCACGGGACAGGGGGGAAGTATGGCTACACCTTC | TRBJ1-2 | few | TRBD1 | TRBV5-1
CASSQRLQGDEKLFF | TGTGCCAGCAGCCAAAGACTCCAAGGGGATGAAAAACTGTTTTTT | TRBJ1-4 | - | - | TRBV14
CASSPGRLVQETQYF | TGTGCCAGCAGCCCAGGGCGGCTAGTCCAAGAGACCCAGTACTTC | TRBJ2-5 | - | - | TRBV11-2
CASSLPGTRLGELFF | TGTGCCAGCAGTTTACCCGGGACACGTCTAGGGGAGCTGTTTTTT | TRBJ2-2 | - | - | TRBV28
CAISEGQSGEQYF | TGTGCCATCAGTGAGGGACAGTCTGGGGAGCAGTACTTC | TRBJ2-7 | - | - | TRBV10-3
CASSLQGVGNTEAFF | TGTGCCAGCTCGTTACAGGGGGTTGGGAACACTGAAGCTTTCTTT | TRBJ1-1 | - | TRBD1 | TRBV18
CASSQETSGTYEQYF | TGCGCCAGCAGCCAAGAGACTAGCGGGACCTACGAGCAGTACTTC | TRBJ2-7 | - | TRBD2 | TRBV4-1
CASSPDMTSGRADNTDTQYF | TGTGCCAGCAGCCCGGACATGACTAGCGGGAGGGCAGATAACACAGATACGCAGTATTTT | TRBJ2-3 | few | TRBD2 | TRBV9
CASSYLPGQGAHTEAFF | TGCGCCAGCAGCTACCTCCCGGGACAGGGGGCGCACACTGAAGCTTTCTTT | TRBJ1-1 | - | TRBD1 | TRBV4-1
CASSPPGLAGGNEQFF | TGCGCCAGCAGTCCACCGGGACTAGCGGGAGGGAATGAGCAGTTCTTC | TRBJ2-1 | - | TRBD2 | TRBV10-1
CASGEAGGPGETQYF | TGTGCCAGCGGGGAAGCGGGAGGGCCCGGTGAGACCCAGTACTTC | TRBJ2-5 | - | TRBD2 | TRBV6-1
CASNAGGKTGNTIYF | TGTGCCAGCAATGCGGGTGGGAAAACTGGAAACACCATATATTTT | TRBJ1-3 | - | - | TRBV7-3
CASSILRVGRKTGDKETQYF | TGTGCCAGTAGTATCTTGCGGGTAGGCAGGAAGACAGGGGACAAAGAGACCCAGTACTTC | TRBJ2-5 | few | TRBD1 | TRBV19
CASHAQGLNGNTIYF | TGTGCCAGCCACGCGCAGGGGCTTAATGGAAACACCATATATTTT | TRBJ1-3 | - | - | TRBV6-1
CASSRRADLGDTQYF | TGTGCCAGCTCACGGAGAGCGGACTTGGGAGATACGCAGTATTTT | TRBJ2-3 | - | - | TRBV18
CASRPAGGFTYEQYF | TGTGCCAGCAGGCCCGCGGGGGGCTTCACCTACGAGCAGTACTTC | TRBJ2-7 | - | TRBD2 | TRBV6-5
CASSSPRLGGTGELFF | TGCGCCAGCAGCTCCCCTCGGCTGGGAGGCACCGGGGAGCTGTTTTTT | TRBJ2-2 | - | - | TRBV5-1
CATSRATGLAGYNEQFF | TGTGCCACCAGCAGGGCCACGGGACTAGCGGGCTACAATGAGCAGTTCTTC | TRBJ2-1 | - | TRBD2 | TRBV15
CASSVGQSYNEQFF | TGCGCCAGCAGTGTTGGGCAGTCTTACAATGAGCAGTTCTTC | TRBJ2-1 | once | - | TRBV10-2
CASSKQGIGQETQYF | TGTGCCAGCAGCAAACAGGGGATCGGCCAAGAGACCCAGTACTTC | TRBJ2-5 | - | TRBD1 | TRBV6-1
CASSQTRVSAAQYF | TGTGCCAGCAGTCAGACGCGGGTGTCAGCGGCCCAGTACTTC | TRBJ2-5 | - | - | TRBV11-2
CASGLGLGLESHEQYF | TGTGCTAGTGGTTTGGGACTAGGTCTAGAATCCCACGAGCAGTACTTC | TRBJ2-7 | - | - | TRBV12-5
CASSLGLAGPSGANVLTF | TGTGCCAGCAGCTTAGGACTAGCGGGGCCCTCTGGGGCCAACGTCCTGACTTTC | TRBJ2-6 | - | TRBD2 | TRBV5-4
CASSPDGLLSPSNYGYTF | TGTGCCAGCTCACCGGACGGACTCTTATCCCCGTCTAACTATGGCTACACCTTC | TRBJ1-2 | - | - | TRBV18
CASSRRSGLAPRHEQYF | TGTGCCAGCAGTCGAAGATCGGGACTAGCGCCCCGACACGAGCAGTACTTC | TRBJ2-7 | - | TRBD2 | TRBV28
CASSPPSASYEQYF | TGTGCCAGCTCACCTCCTAGCGCGAGTTACGAGCAGTACTTC | TRBJ2-7 | - | - | TRBV18
CSVEDPDSSSYEQYF | TGCAGCGTTGAAGACCCGGACTCCAGCTCCTACGAGCAGTACTTC | TRBJ2-7 | - | - | TRBV29-1
CASTLTGNTEAFF | TGTGCCAGCACCCTCACAGGGAACACTGAAGCTTTCTTT | TRBJ1-1 | - | - | TRBV6-5
CASSLGQINEQYF | TGCGCCAGCAGCTTGGGGCAGATCAACGAGCAGTACTTC | TRBJ2-7 | once | - | TRBV5-1
CASSVKAHGNMFDF | TGTGCCAGCAGCGTAAAAGCCCACGGGAATATGTTCGACTTC | TRBJ1-2 | - | - | TRBV9
CASEGLAGSGEQYF | TGTGCCAGCGAGGGACTAGCGGGATCGGGGGAGCAGTACTTC | TRBJ2-7 | - | TRBD2 | TRBV7-9
CASSLQPSQRGTYEQYF | TGTGCCAGCAGCTTGCAACCCTCTCAGCGAGGGACCTACGAGCAGTACTTC | TRBJ2-7 | - | - | TRBV11-1
CASLSSVSNTGELFF | TGTGCCAGCCTTTCCAGTGTCTCGAACACCGGGGAGCTGTTTTTT | TRBJ2-2 | once | - | TRBV6-6
CASSLETSSGHLEQFF | TGTGCCAGCAGCTTAGAAACTTCTAGCGGGCACCTGGAGCAGTTCTTC | TRBJ2-1 | medium-sized | TRBD2 | TRBV11-3
CASSPFTGEETQYF | TGTGCCAGCTCACCGTTCACAGGGGAAGAGACCCAGTACTTC | TRBJ2-5 | - | TRBD1 | TRBV18
CASGQGANSPLHF | TGTGCCAGCGGGCAGGGGGCGAATTCACCCCTCCACTTT | TRBJ1-6 | - | TRBD1 | TRBV6-4
CASSSILGQLGRITYEQYF | TGTGCCAGCAGTTCGATACTCGGACAGCTAGGTCGAATTACCTACGAGCAGTACTTC | TRBJ2-7 | - | - | TRBV27
CASSIRSGATDTQYF | TGTGCCAGCAGTATACGTAGCGGGGCTACAGATACGCAGTATTTT | TRBJ2-3 | - | TRBD2 | TRBV6-1
CASSVDGTWGNEQFF | TGTGCCAGCAGTGTTGACGGGACTTGGGGCAATGAGCAGTTCTTC | TRBJ2-1 | - | - | TRBV6-4
CVRSYRGQETQYF | TGTGTCAGAAGCTACAGGGGTCAAGAGACCCAGTACTTC | TRBJ2-5 | few | - | TRBV7-5
CASSRLAGFYNEQFF | TGTGCCAGCAGCCGACTAGCGGGGTTCTACAATGAGCAGTTCTTC | TRBJ2-1 | - | TRBD2 | TRBV5-4